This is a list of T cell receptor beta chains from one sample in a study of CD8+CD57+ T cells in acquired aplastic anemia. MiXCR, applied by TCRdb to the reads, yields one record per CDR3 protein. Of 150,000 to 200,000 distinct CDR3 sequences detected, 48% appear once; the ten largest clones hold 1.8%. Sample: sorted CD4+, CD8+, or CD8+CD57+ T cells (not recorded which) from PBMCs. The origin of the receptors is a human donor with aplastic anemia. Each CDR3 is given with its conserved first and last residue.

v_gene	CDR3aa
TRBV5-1	CASSLDQSDAEAFF
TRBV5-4	CASSSSGGTYNEQFF
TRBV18	CASSPQGVGGTEAFF
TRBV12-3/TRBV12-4	CASSLTRNQPQHF
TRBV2	CASSELPTYNEQFF
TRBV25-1	CASSEQQALTWYGYTF
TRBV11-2	CASSLELRQGAGEQYF
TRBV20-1	CSAHPGTGVSEQYF
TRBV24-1	CATSDVTGEQYF
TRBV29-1	CSVEKGAYGYTF
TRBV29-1	CSVERGGELFF
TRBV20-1	CSARKREMFGEQFF
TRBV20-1	CSAEKPGKTDTQYF
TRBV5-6	CASSKEGATEQYF
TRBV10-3	CAISSQGKVNEQYF
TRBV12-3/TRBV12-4	CASSLGGGGNGYTF
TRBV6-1	CASSGTSGHEQYF
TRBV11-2	CASSLGLNSKTF
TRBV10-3	CASSDPNTEAFF
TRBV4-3	CASSQVLLVSPLHF
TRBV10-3	CAISVDTNYGYTF
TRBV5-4	CASSLVTAPETQYF
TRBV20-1	CSARRVLPNTEAFF
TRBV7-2	CATTGQPNYGYTF
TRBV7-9	CASHDSNSPLHF
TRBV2	CASRATGTSMLF
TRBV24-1	CATSDWGTGEAFF
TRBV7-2	CASVLSLRGREEQFF
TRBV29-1	CSVAFTRGNEQFF
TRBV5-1	CASSVQGAGPLNTEAFF
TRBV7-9	CASSNKRETEAFF